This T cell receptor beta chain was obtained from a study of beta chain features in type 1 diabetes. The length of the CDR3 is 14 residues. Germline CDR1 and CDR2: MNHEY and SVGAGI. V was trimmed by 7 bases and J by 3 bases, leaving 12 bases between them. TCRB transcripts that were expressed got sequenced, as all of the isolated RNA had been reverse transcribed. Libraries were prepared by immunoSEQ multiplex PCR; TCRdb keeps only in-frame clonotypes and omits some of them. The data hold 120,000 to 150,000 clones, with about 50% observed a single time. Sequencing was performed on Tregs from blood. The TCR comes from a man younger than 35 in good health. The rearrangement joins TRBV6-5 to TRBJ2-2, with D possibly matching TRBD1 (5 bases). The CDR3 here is CASTSGQDTGELFF. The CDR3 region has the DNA TGTGCCAGCACATCAGGGCAGGACACCGGGGAGCTGTTTTTT.